This passage covers 17 T cell receptor beta chains from one sample sequenced in a study of CXCR3-negative and CXCR3-positive naive CD8 T cells. These TCRs are of unknown antigen specificity. Study-wide findings and caveats: CXCR3-expressing naive cells carried TRB CDR3s more hydrophobic than those of CXCR3-negative naive cells.

The TRB libraries of cDNA were built by UMI-labeled 5' RACE. TCRdb re-analyzed the 5' RACE reads; it lists each CDR3 protein once, without DNA. The ten top clones account for roughly 0.28%, within a sample of 130,000 to 150,000 distinct CDR3 sequences. The specimen sequenced was naive CXCR3+ CD8+ T cells from blood. Subset: CD45RO-CCR7+CD27+CD95- naive CD8+ T cells expressing CXCR3 (TNR3+). Every receptor here comes from a human donor in good health. Some clones in this sample may be carry-over from other donors' samples.

This rearrangement joins TRBV7-2 to TRBJ2-3; the D call from TCRdb, TRBD1, cannot be confirmed without DNA. The CDR3 extends over 15 amino acids. The germline gives CDR1 SGHTA, CDR2 FQGNSA. The CDR3 spells CASSLRQAGGDTQYF.

The chain recombines TRBV12-3 or TRBV12-4 with TRBJ2-3. This CDR3 has 14 amino acids. CDR3 sequence reads: CASSFGSSTDTQYF.

The chain is built from TRBV24-1 and TRBJ2-2; TCRdb's assignment of TRBD1 cannot be checked, as there is no DNA. Germline CDR1 KGHDR, CDR2 SFDVKD. The CDR3 has 17 amino acids. The CDR3 region is CATSDPSGTTDTGELFF.

V usage is TRBV20-1 and J usage is TRBJ2-1; TCRdb returns TRBD2, unconfirmable since there is no DNA. This CDR3 contains 15 residues. Germline V CDR1 and CDR2: DFQATT, SNEGSKA (reference sequence). CDR3 loop: CSARDLEGGMGEQFF.

The V and J genes are TRBV4-1 and TRBJ2-7. Germline-derived CDR1 and CDR2 are MGHRA and YSYEKL. This CDR3 comprises 13 residues. CDR3 loop: CASSQDRAYEQYF.

The rearrangement joins TRBV5-1 to TRBJ2-3; TCRdb returns TRBD2, unconfirmable since there is no DNA. The CDR3 has 19 residues. In germline, CDR1 is SGHRS, CDR2 YFSETQ. The CDR3 reads CASSWAGLAGGPPTDTQYF.

The chain carries TRBV7-9 and TRBJ1-1. The CDR3 is 16 amino acids. The germline CDR1 and CDR2 sequences are SEHNR and FQNEAQ (reference sequence). The chain's CDR3 is CASSLGLEGVNTEAFF.

The chain carries TRBV9 and TRBJ1-2; lacking DNA, the TRBD1 call made by TCRdb goes unchecked. CDR1 is SGDLS, CDR2 YYNGEE, per germline. The CDR3 loop spans 17 amino acids. The CDR3 is CASSSSLQLQGNYGYTF. Drawing the rest from reference TRBV9 and TRBJ1-2, the complete variable domain is DSGVTQTPKHLITATGQRVTLRCSPRSGDLSVYWYQQSLDQGLQFLIQYYNGEERAKGNILERFSAQQFPDLHSELNLSSLELGDSALYFCASSSSLQLQGNYGYTFGSGTRLTVV.

This chain joins TRBV29-1 and TRBJ2-7; no DNA is available, so the TRBD2 call from TCRdb remains unchecked. Per the germline V gene, CDR1 is SQVTM and CDR2 is ANQGSEA. The CDR3 sequence is 13 residues long. This CDR3 reads CSVESAGGYEQYF.

V gene TRBV28 combines with J gene TRBJ2-2; TCRdb proposes TRBD2, but this gene call is untestable without DNA. Germline CDR1 and CDR2: MDHEN and SYDVKM. This CDR3 contains 16 residues. CDR3 protein: CASSPLRGGHDGELFF.

The chain carries TRBV29-1 and TRBJ1-2. Germline V gene lookup returns CDR1 SQVTM and CDR2 ANQGSEA. The CDR3 runs 12 residues. CDR3 region: CSVEDRHWGYTF.

V gene TRBV5-6 combines with J gene TRBJ2-7; TCRdb's assignment of TRBD1 cannot be checked, as there is no DNA. The CDR3 runs to 15 residues. Germline V gene sequence: CDR1 SGHDT, CDR2 YYEEEE. This CDR3 is CASSYTGTGDYEQYF.

This sequence joins TRBV2 and TRBJ2-2; there is no DNA to check the TCRdb D call of TRBD1. CDR1 and CDR2 (germline): SNHLY, FYNNEI. This CDR3 is 15 amino acids long. The CDR3 here is CASSEPGVITGELFF.

The genes are TRBV29-1 and TRBJ2-1; the TCRdb call, TRBD1, lacks DNA for checking. This CDR3 is built from 13 residues. Per the germline V gene, CDR1 is SQVTM and CDR2 is ANQGSEA. CDR3 region: CSVAGGPYNEQFF.

The chain recombines TRBV12-3 or TRBV12-4 with TRBJ1-5; the TRBD1 assignment by TCRdb is unverifiable without DNA. CDR3 length equals 16 residues. The CDR3 region is CASSFARDNSNQPQHF.

This chain joins TRBV7-2 and TRBJ1-3; TCRdb picks TRBD1, but there is no DNA to check that call. Germline lookup yields CDR1 SGHTA and CDR2 FQGNSA. The length of the CDR3 is 15 residues. The CDR3 is CASSSIGGKGNTIYF.

The V and J genes are TRBV5-1 and TRBJ2-5; the D call of TRBD1 rests on TCRdb alone, since no DNA is present to check it. Germline CDR1 SGHRS, CDR2 YFSETQ. The CDR3 sequence is 16 residues long. CDR3 sequence reads: CASSSGQGRDQETQYF.